Below, one TCR beta chain is given with its context. The target antigen is unknown. Germline and junction disagree at one end, which may indicate a read error. The data were taken from a study of tumor and adjacent non-tumor tissue in lung cancer. Study at large: Patients comprised roughly 12 adenocarcinoma, a couple of squamous cell carcinoma and 1 small cell lung cancer. Each sample yielded about 4.17 million productive TCRbeta reads on average. Findings of the study overall: Significantly higher TCR diversity was found in tumor than normal lung. Top 100 clones took a larger repertoire share in normal lung.

The CDR3 covers 17 residues. Germline loops: CDR1 SGHAT, CDR2 FQNNGV. Three rounds of nested PCR, following a modified ARM-PCR protocol, produced the TCRbeta library. TCRdb re-called the multiplex PCR reads with MiXCR, one entry per CDR3 protein. Among 45,000 to 65,000 distinct CDR3 sequences, 74% were seen once, and the ten largest hold more than 20%. This sample's RNA came from whole unsorted tissue. Distant lung tissue was collected more than 3 cm away from the tumor edge. The sequenced sample was distant non-tumor lung tissue. The chain combines TRBV11-2 with TRBJ1-1, with TRBD1 as a possible D gene (5 bases). The clonotype was recovered from a woman aged 55-75 years with non-small cell lung cancer. CDR3 residues: CTSSSNKGRRLNTEAFF. CDR3 nucleotides: TGTACCAGCAGTTCGAACAAGGGGCGCCGACTGAACACTGAAGCTTTCTTT.